These 12 T cell receptor beta chains originate from one sample sequenced in a study of T-cell reconstitution after alpha-beta-depleted transplantation in children (TCRdb year 2016). Taken with the paper, the label for treatment or condition translates to: allogeneic hematopoietic cell transplantation with graft depleted of TCRalphabeta T cells and CD19 B cells. Receptor amplification or capture employed PCR. The sequencer listed for this sample is Illumina HiSeq 2500. To normalize quantification of the TCRbeta repertoire, the TCR libraries were built with molecular barcoding that relied on unique molecular identifiers. TCRdb reworked the public reads: Q25 trimming with fastp, MiXCR clone assembly, productive beta chains retained. Rows are unified per CDR3 protein, each entry keeping the most common DNA and genes. The sample contains roughly 670,000 distinct CDR3 sequences, over 10% of them found a single time. The ten largest clones capture 0.79% of the sample.

This specimen was PBMCs, taken before TCRalphabeta/CD19-depleted stem cell transplant. Every receptor here comes from a girl aged 2 to 10 with congenital amegakaryocytic thrombocytopenia, due to receive a stem cell transplant.

The chain uses TRBV19 and TRBJ1-2; 7 bases match TRBD1. V trimming: 5 bases; J trimming: 4 bases; junction bases outside the gene matches: 13. Germline V gene sequence: CDR1 LNHDA, CDR2 SQIVND (reference sequence). The CDR3 has 16 residues. The CDR3 here is CASSPEDRKGVYGYTF. DNA for the CDR3: TGTGCCAGTAGTCCGGAGGACAGGAAGGGGGTCTATGGCTACACCTTC.

About this clonotype: A much larger clone sits a single nucleotide away, making a read error possible. The chain has TRBV12-5 and TRBJ2-7; D gene ambiguous. V was pared by 7 bases and J by 0 bases, with 10 bases between. The CDR3 covers 13 residues. Germline CDR1 LGHNT, CDR2 FRNRAP. The CDR3 region is CASASPSSYEQYF. For the CDR3, the DNA is TGTGCTAGTGCTTCCCCTAGCTCCTACGAGCAGTACTTC.

The V gene is TRBV29-1, the J gene TRBJ2-5, with D unclear. The CDR3 is 11 amino acids. V lost 3 bases, J lost 5 bases, and 7 bases lay in between. Looked up from germline, CDR1 is SQVTM and CDR2 is ANQGSEA. CDR3 nucleotide sequence: TGCAGCGTTGACGCGTGGGAGACCCAGTACTTC. Protein: CSVDAWETQYF. Complete variable domain (other parts from reference TRBV29-1 and TRBJ2-5): SAVISQKPSRDICQRGTSLTIQCQVDSQVTMMFWYRQQPGQSLTLIATANQGSEATYESGFVIDKFPISRPNLTFSTLTVSNMSPEDSSIYLCSVDAWETQYFGPGTRLLVL.

V usage is TRBV3-1 and J usage is TRBJ2-7, with D perhaps matching TRBD2 (5 bases). The CDR3 runs 12 residues. Deletions cut 1 base from V and 6 bases from J, with 7 bases between. Germline-derived CDR1 and CDR2 are LGHDT and YNNKEL (reference sequence). The chain's CDR3 is CASSQGEGEQYF. Written as DNA, the CDR3 is TGTGCCAGCAGCCAAGGCGAGGGCGAGCAGTACTTC.

This clonotype was seen repeatedly, ten times or more. The chain joins TRBV20-1 to TRBJ2-1; unclear D gene. CDR1 and CDR2 from the germline V gene are DFQATT and SNEGSKA (reference sequence). The V and J ends lost 4 bases and 2 bases respectively, with 12 bases between them. The CDR3 runs 14 residues. CDR3 protein: CSAKGTGTYNEQFF. The CDR3 bases are TGCAGTGCTAAAGGTACTGGAACCTACAATGAGCAGTTCTTC.

This clonotype was detected many times. The chain couples TRBV5-1 to TRBJ2-5, with 13 bases identical to TRBD2. V lost 0 bases to trimming and J lost 1 base; unmatched junction nucleotides: 3. The CDR3 extends over 17 amino acids. Germline values: CDR1 SGHRS, CDR2 YFSETQ. This chain's CDR3 is CASSLGLAGGTQETQYF. CDR3 DNA: TGCGCCAGCAGCTTGGGACTAGCGGGAGGTACCCAAGAGACCCAGTACTTC.

This clonotype was seen a handful of times. The J gene is TRBJ2-1, the V gene TRBV6-1; D possibly uses TRBD1 or TRBD2 (7 bases each). With 6 bases removed from V and 4 bases from J, the gap between germline ends came to 25 bases. The CDR3 runs to 18 residues. Germline lookup yields CDR1 MNHNS and CDR2 SASEGT. CDR3 loop: CASSQTGLASGGYNEQFF. The CDR3 DNA reads as TGTGCCAGCAGCCAGACAGGGTTGGCTAGCGGCGGATACAATGAGCAGTTCTTC.

This clonotype was observed a handful of times. V usage is TRBV5-1 and J usage is TRBJ2-7; TRBD2 might be the D (6 bases). The germline CDR1 and CDR2 sequences are SGHRS and YFSETQ. The CDR3 loop spans 16 amino acids. The germline V and J ends were trimmed by 5 bases and 4 bases, with 22 bases remaining between them. The CDR3 DNA is TGCGCCAGCAGACGGGACTCGAGCTCGGTCCCTTACGAGCAGTACTTC. It encodes CASRRDSSSVPYEQYF.

In its sample, this clonotype was seen many times. The chain recombines TRBV5-1 with TRBJ2-7; 11 bases align to TRBD1. The V segment lost 2 bases and the J segment 4 bases; nucleotides outside the gene matches: 8. Germline V CDR1 and CDR2: SGHRS, YFSETQ. The CDR3 runs 16 residues. In DNA form, the CDR3 reads TGCGCCAGCAGCTTTGGACAGGGGGCAAGTAGGTACGAGCAGTACTTC. This sequence encodes CASSFGQGASRYEQYF.

This clonotype was seen only a few times. The gene calls are TRBV4-2 and TRBJ2-1; perhaps TRBD2 as D (5 bases). This CDR3 has 13 amino acids. In germline, CDR1 is LGHNA, CDR2 YNFKEQ. V was cut by 2 bases and J by 9 bases, with 11 bases left in between. CDR3 bases: TGTGCCAGCAGCCAACATCTGGGAGTTGAGCAGTTCTTC. This translates into CASSQHLGVEQFF.

This clonotype was observed a handful of times. The chain has TRBV20-1 and TRBJ2-7, with D uncertain. V dropped 1 base and J dropped 2 bases, with 18 bases sitting between them. Germline V CDR1 and CDR2: DFQATT, SNEGSKA (reference sequence). This CDR3 is 16 amino acids long. CDR3: CSARGALAYSTYEQYF. As DNA, the CDR3 is TGCAGTGCTAGAGGAGCGTTAGCATATTCCACCTACGAGCAGTACTTC.

The sample holds many counts of this clonotype. V gene TRBV6-5 combines with J gene TRBJ2-1; 11 bases agree with TRBD2. The V gene end was trimmed by 4 bases and the J gene end by 9 bases; junction bases not matched to a gene: 8. There are 15 residues in the CDR3. CDR1 is MNHEY and CDR2 is SVGAGI in the germline V gene. The CDR3 DNA follows: TGTGCCAGCAGTTCCGTGACTAGCGGGAAGGGTGAGCAGTTCTTC. Its protein is CASSSVTSGKGEQFF.